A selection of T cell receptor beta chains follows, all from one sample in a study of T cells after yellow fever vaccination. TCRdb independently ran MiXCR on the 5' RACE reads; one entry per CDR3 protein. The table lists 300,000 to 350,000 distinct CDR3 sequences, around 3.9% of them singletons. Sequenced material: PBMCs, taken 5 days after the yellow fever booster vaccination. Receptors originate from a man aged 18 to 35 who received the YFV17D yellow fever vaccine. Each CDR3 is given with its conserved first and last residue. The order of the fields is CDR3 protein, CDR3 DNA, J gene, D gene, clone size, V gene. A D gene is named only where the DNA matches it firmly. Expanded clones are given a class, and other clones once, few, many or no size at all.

CDR3: CASSFDSQGYEQYF
DNA: TGCGCCAGCAGCTTCGATTCCCAGGGTTACGAGCAGTACTTC
J: TRBJ2-7
D: NA
size: many
V: TRBV5-1

CDR3: CATSGLRDSRTDTQYF
DNA: TGTGCCACCAGCGGACTACGGGACAGCCGCACAGATACGCAGTATTTT
J: TRBJ2-3
D: NA
size: few
V: TRBV15

CDR3: CASSRQYYTDTQYF
DNA: TGTGCCAGTAGTAGACAGTACTACACAGATACGCAGTATTTT
J: TRBJ2-3
D: NA
size: NA
V: TRBV19

CDR3: CASSAGTGNYEQYF
DNA: TGTGCCAGCAGTGCCGGGACAGGGAACTACGAGCAGTACTTC
J: TRBJ2-7
D: TRBD1
size: NA
V: TRBV12-3/TRBV12-4

CDR3: CASSLGTSSGKAFF
DNA: TGTGCCAGCAGCTTAGGGACATCCTCCGGGAAAGCTTTCTTT
J: TRBJ1-1
D: NA
size: few
V: TRBV7-6

CDR3: CSAREGANEQFF
DNA: TGCAGTGCTAGGGAAGGGGCCAATGAGCAGTTCTTC
J: TRBJ2-1
D: NA
size: few
V: TRBV20-1

CDR3: CASSPPTTGLNTEAFF
DNA: TGTGCCAGCTCACCACCGACGACAGGGCTGAACACTGAAGCTTTCTTT
J: TRBJ1-1
D: TRBD1
size: many
V: TRBV18

CDR3: CATSFGLAGTAYNEQFF
DNA: TGTGCCACCAGCTTCGGACTAGCGGGGACCGCCTACAATGAGCAGTTCTTC
J: TRBJ2-1
D: TRBD2
size: NA
V: TRBV15

CDR3: CASSRRGESGYTF
DNA: TGTGCCAGCAGCCGGAGGGGAGAGAGTGGCTACACCTTC
J: TRBJ1-2
D: NA
size: few
V: TRBV21-1

CDR3: CASSPRTVDYGYTF
DNA: TGCGCCAGCAGCCCCCGGACGGTTGACTATGGCTACACCTTC
J: TRBJ1-2
D: NA
size: NA
V: TRBV5-1

CDR3: CASSLGFPNYGYTF
DNA: TGTGCCAGCAGCTTGGGGTTCCCTAACTATGGCTACACCTTC
J: TRBJ1-2
D: NA
size: many
V: TRBV7-2

CDR3: CASSQESQSFTEAFF
DNA: TGCGCCAGCAGCCAAGAATCCCAGTCGTTCACTGAAGCTTTCTTT
J: TRBJ1-1
D: NA
size: NA
V: TRBV4-1

CDR3: CASSLAEDTRQNEQFF
DNA: TGCGCCAGCAGCTTGGCCGAGGACACCCGTCAGAATGAGCAGTTCTTC
J: TRBJ2-1
D: NA
size: many
V: TRBV5-1

CDR3: CSARDPRAGAHNEQFF
DNA: TGCAGTGCTAGAGATCCCAGAGCGGGGGCCCACAATGAGCAGTTCTTC
J: TRBJ2-1
D: TRBD2
size: many
V: TRBV20-1

CDR3: CASSLGAYGNDYGYTF
DNA: TGCGCCAGCAGCTTGGGAGCATATGGTAACGACTATGGCTACACCTTC
J: TRBJ1-2
D: NA
size: few
V: TRBV5-1

CDR3: CASSGAGQGGPDTQYF
DNA: TGTGCCAGCAGTGGGGCTGGCCAGGGAGGCCCAGATACGCAGTATTTT
J: TRBJ2-3
D: NA
size: few
V: TRBV5-4

CDR3: CASSFTGIYGYTF
DNA: TGTGCCAGCAGTTTCACAGGGATTTATGGCTACACCTTC
J: TRBJ1-2
D: NA
size: NA
V: TRBV27

CDR3: CASSLLSGGGNTIYF
DNA: TGTGCCAGCAGCTTGCTGTCGGGGGGTGGAAACACCATATATTTT
J: TRBJ1-3
D: NA
size: NA
V: TRBV5-6

CDR3: CASSLRQVDYNEQFF
DNA: TGTGCCAGCAGCCTTCGACAGGTTGACTACAATGAGCAGTTCTTC
J: TRBJ2-1
D: NA
size: many
V: TRBV4-2

CDR3: CASSASATGYEKLFF
DNA: TGTGCCAGCAGTGCCTCCGCGACAGGGTATGAAAAACTGTTTTTT
J: TRBJ1-4
D: TRBD1
size: NA
V: TRBV6-1

CDR3: CASSNHGTENQPQHF
DNA: TGTGCCAGTAGTAACCACGGGACAGAAAATCAGCCCCAGCATTTT
J: TRBJ1-5
D: TRBD1
size: NA
V: TRBV19

CDR3: CASSDQPNTEAFF
DNA: TGTGCCAGCAGTGACCAGCCGAACACTGAAGCTTTCTTT
J: TRBJ1-1
D: NA
size: few
V: TRBV6-4

CDR3: CASLQGPYSNQPQHF
DNA: TGTGCCAGCTTACAAGGCCCTTATAGCAATCAGCCCCAGCATTTT
J: TRBJ1-5
D: NA
size: few
V: TRBV7-2

CDR3: CASSSGRGKGYTF
DNA: TGTGCCAGCAGTTCGGGGCGGGGGAAAGGCTACACCTTC
J: TRBJ1-2
D: NA
size: many
V: TRBV2

CDR3: CSARVPQNTEAFF
DNA: TGCAGTGCTAGAGTCCCACAGAACACTGAAGCTTTCTTT
J: TRBJ1-1
D: NA
size: few
V: TRBV20-1

CDR3: CSVVVMDTQYF
DNA: TGCAGCGTTGTTGTTATGGATACGCAGTATTTT
J: TRBJ2-3
D: NA
size: few
V: TRBV29-1

CDR3: CASSRVGVENTEAFF
DNA: TGCGCCAGCAGCCGGGTCGGGGTAGAGAACACTGAAGCTTTCTTT
J: TRBJ1-1
D: NA
size: NA
V: TRBV5-1

CDR3: CASSRFGGLKNEKLFF
DNA: TGCGCCAGCAGCCGCTTCGGGGGACTAAAGAATGAAAAACTGTTTTTT
J: TRBJ1-4
D: NA
size: few
V: TRBV4-1

CDR3: CSVAGQGQNTEAFF
DNA: TGCAGTGTTGCGGGACAGGGGCAGAACACTGAAGCTTTCTTT
J: TRBJ1-1
D: TRBD1
size: few
V: TRBV20-1

CDR3: CASPPGQDPGEQFF
DNA: TGTGCCAGCCCCCCGGGACAAGACCCTGGTGAGCAGTTCTTC
J: TRBJ2-1
D: NA
size: few
V: TRBV2

CDR3: CASTMGMDSSYNEQFF
DNA: TGTGCCAGCACCATGGGGATGGACTCCTCCTACAATGAGCAGTTCTTC
J: TRBJ2-1
D: NA
size: NA
V: TRBV5-4

CDR3: CASSSSGYSYNEQFF
DNA: TGTGCCAGCAGCTCAAGCGGCTACTCCTACAATGAGCAGTTCTTC
J: TRBJ2-1
D: NA
size: many
V: TRBV7-2

CDR3: CASSHSRDTYNEQFF
DNA: TGTGCCAGCAGCCATTCCAGGGATACCTACAATGAGCAGTTCTTC
J: TRBJ2-1
D: NA
size: few
V: TRBV9

CDR3: CASSLGGQNNSPLHF
DNA: TGTGCCAGCAGTTTAGGCGGACAGAATAATTCACCCCTCCACTTT
J: TRBJ1-6
D: NA
size: NA
V: TRBV12-3/TRBV12-4

CDR3: CASPGRGETQYF
DNA: TGTGCCAGCCCGGGGCGGGGGGAGACCCAGTACTTC
J: TRBJ2-5
D: TRBD2
size: few
V: TRBV5-4

CDR3: CASSFGGGSTEAFF
DNA: TGTGCCAGCAGCTTTGGAGGGGGCAGCACTGAAGCTTTCTTT
J: TRBJ1-1
D: TRBD1
size: few
V: TRBV7-2

CDR3: CASSTQGQLEAFF
DNA: TGTGCCAGCAGCACCCAAGGACAGCTAGAAGCTTTCTTT
J: TRBJ1-1
D: NA
size: few
V: TRBV7-9

CDR3: CSARPRTGPNTEAFF
DNA: TGCAGTGCTAGGCCCCGGACAGGGCCGAACACTGAAGCTTTCTTT
J: TRBJ1-1
D: TRBD1
size: many
V: TRBV20-1

CDR3: CASSLSFRIWDEAFF
DNA: TGTGCCAGCAGTTTATCGTTCAGAATCTGGGATGAAGCTTTCTTT
J: TRBJ1-1
D: NA
size: NA
V: TRBV27

CDR3: CASSEGGFSYEQYF
DNA: TGTGCCAGCAGCGAGGGGGGCTTCTCCTACGAGCAGTACTTC
J: TRBJ2-7
D: NA
size: many
V: TRBV9

CDR3: CSVRGQANNEQFF
DNA: TGCAGTGTTAGAGGACAGGCAAACAATGAGCAGTTCTTC
J: TRBJ2-1
D: TRBD1
size: NA
V: TRBV20-1

CDR3: CASSVEGGARGNIQYF
DNA: TGTGCCAGCAGCGTAGAAGGGGGGGCAAGGGGAAACATTCAGTACTTC
J: TRBJ2-4
D: NA
size: few
V: TRBV9

CDR3: CASSFSGATQPQHF
DNA: TGTGCCAGCAGCTTTTCTGGGGCCACTCAGCCCCAGCATTTT
J: TRBJ1-5
D: NA
size: NA
V: TRBV7-2

CDR3: CASSESLTGLHTDTQYF
DNA: TGTGCCAGCAGTGAGAGTTTGACAGGGTTGCACACAGATACGCAGTATTTT
J: TRBJ2-3
D: TRBD1
size: few
V: TRBV2

CDR3: CSVAGNSYEQYF
DNA: TGCAGCGTTGCCGGGAACTCCTACGAGCAGTACTTC
J: TRBJ2-7
D: NA
size: many
V: TRBV29-1